Reported below is one T cell receptor beta chain. Its antigen is still unknown. This specimen belongs to a study of neurological immune-mediated disorders. The team produced cDNA through 5'RACE using 10-nucleotide random UMIs. TCRdb recomputed calls from the 5' RACE reads with MiXCR, one row per CDR3 protein. The sample lists roughly 27,000 distinct CDR3 sequences; roughly 20% were seen once. V was trimmed by 3 bases and J by 4 bases, leaving 12 bases between them. The CDR3 has 14 amino acids. Study results and caveats: Multiple sclerosis, the disease with the least TCR clonal expansion, fell below healthy controls, whereas HTLV-1-associated myelopathy showed the most.

The J gene is TRBJ1-1, the V gene TRBV12-3 or TRBV12-4, with D maybe TRBD1 (5 bases). Sequenced: PBMCs. This receptor was obtained from a woman aged 60-75 years in good health. As DNA, the CDR3 is TGTGCCAGCAGTTTCCAGGGAGGGAGCACTGAAGCTTTCTTT. Its protein is CASSFQGGSTEAFF.